This T cell receptor (beta chain) stems from a study of T-cell reconstitution after alpha-beta-depleted transplantation in children. V was clipped by 5 bases and J by 4 bases; unmatched bases: 10. This CDR3 region has 15 residues. This clonotype has only a few counts. The library targeted TCRbeta and was prepared with unique molecular identifiers. From the PCR reads, TCRdb called clonotypes with MiXCR, one entry per CDR3 protein. Here the sample spans just under 550,000 distinct CDR3 sequences, about 16% being singletons. The sample in question was PBMCs from the stem cell graft donor, obtained from the stem cell graft. The receptor was derived from a human donor who donated a stem cell graft to a child with acute lymphoblastic leukemia. This chain links TRBV12-3 or TRBV12-4 with TRBJ2-7, with TRBD1 identical over 8 bases. This chain's CDR3 is CASSTTGGESYEQYF. As DNA, the CDR3 is TGTGCCAGCAGTACCACAGGGGGAGAATCTTACGAGCAGTACTTC.